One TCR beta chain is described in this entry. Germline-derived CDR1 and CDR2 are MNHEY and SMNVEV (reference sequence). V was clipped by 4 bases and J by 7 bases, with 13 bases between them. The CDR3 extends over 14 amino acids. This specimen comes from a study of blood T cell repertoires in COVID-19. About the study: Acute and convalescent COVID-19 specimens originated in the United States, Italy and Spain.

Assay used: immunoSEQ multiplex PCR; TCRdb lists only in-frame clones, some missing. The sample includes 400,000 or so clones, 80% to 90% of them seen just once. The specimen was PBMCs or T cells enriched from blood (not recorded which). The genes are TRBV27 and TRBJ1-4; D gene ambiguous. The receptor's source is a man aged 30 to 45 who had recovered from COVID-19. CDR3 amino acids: CASSSGGVGEKLFF. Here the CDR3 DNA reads TGTGCCAGCAGTTCCGGCGGGGTGGGTGAAAAACTGTTTTTT.